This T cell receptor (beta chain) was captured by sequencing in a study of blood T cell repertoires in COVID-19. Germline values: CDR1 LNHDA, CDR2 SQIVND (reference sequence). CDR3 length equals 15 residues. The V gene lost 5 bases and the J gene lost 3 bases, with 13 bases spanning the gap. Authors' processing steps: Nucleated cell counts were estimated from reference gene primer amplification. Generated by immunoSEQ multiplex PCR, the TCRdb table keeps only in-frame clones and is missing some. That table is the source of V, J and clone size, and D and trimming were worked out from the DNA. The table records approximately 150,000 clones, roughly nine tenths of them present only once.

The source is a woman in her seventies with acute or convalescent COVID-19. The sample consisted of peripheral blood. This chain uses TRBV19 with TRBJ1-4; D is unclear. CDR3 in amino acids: CASSGWSAANEKLFF. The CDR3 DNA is TGTGCCAGTAGTGGGTGGTCGGCGGCTAATGAAAAACTGTTTTTT.